The 13 T cell receptor beta chains below all came from one sample that was sequenced in a study of spatial heterogeneity in lung cancer. Specified time point: blood at routine non-recurrence follow-up after resection. TCRdb re-analysed the 5' RACE reads in MiXCR, keeping a single row per CDR3 protein. The sample lists 3,000 to 3,500 distinct CDR3 sequences; roughly a fifth were seen once. The input for sequencing was PBMCs, taken at follow-up. Source of these receptors: a male donor with early-stage non-small cell lung cancer.

This clonotype appeared many times. This rearrangement joins TRBV7-2 to TRBJ2-2; D gene ambiguous. The germline V gene has CDR1 SGHTA and CDR2 FQGNSA. The CDR3 extends over 15 amino acids. The V gene lost 7 bases and the J gene lost 6 bases, with 18 bases spanning the gap. The CDR3 loop is CASTYRGFFPGELFF. CDR3 DNA sequence: TGTGCCAGCACCTACCGTGGATTTTTTCCCGGGGAGCTGTTTTTT.

In its sample, this clonotype was seen many times. The chain has TRBV7-2 and TRBJ2-5; the D is unclear. Trimming took 1 base from V and 8 from J, leaving 5 bases between them. The V gene's germline CDR1 is SGHTA and CDR2 FQGNSA. The CDR3 sequence is 11 residues long. In DNA, the CDR3 is TGTGCCAGCAGCTTAGAAAATACCCAGTACTTC. It is translated as CASSLENTQYF.

This clonotype appeared many times. This rearrangement joins TRBV9 to TRBJ2-1; D is ambiguous. CDR3 length equals 15 residues. V lost 1 base to trimming and J lost 0 bases, with 8 bases between them. Looked up from germline, CDR1 is SGDLS and CDR2 is YYNGEE. CDR3 nucleotide sequence: TGTGCCAGCAGCGTAAAGGTAAGCTCCTACAATGAGCAGTTCTTC. As protein: CASSVKVSSYNEQFF.

The chain links TRBV14 to TRBJ2-1, with 7 bases lining up with TRBD2. After removal of 4 bases from V and 6 bases from J, the junction contained 3 bases not matched to a gene. Germline CDR1 reads SGHDN; CDR2 reads FVKESK. The length of the CDR3 is 13 residues. This CDR3 reads CASSRDYPNEQFF. The CDR3 DNA follows: TGTGCCAGCAGCCGGGACTACCCCAATGAGCAGTTCTTC. Variable domain in full (rest from reference TRBV14 and TRBJ2-1): EAGVTQFPSHSVIEKGQTVTLRCDPISGHDNLYWYRRVMGKEIKFLLHFVKESKQDESGMPNNRFLAERTGGTYSTLKVQPAELEDSGVYFCASSRDYPNEQFFGPGTRLTVL.

Concerning this clonotype: An end of the junction differs from the germline gene, which may be a read error. Written as DNA, the CDR3 is TGCGCCAGCAGCCCCAGGAGCAGGGCCGGGACAGGGGACTTTGAAAAACTGTTT. Its protein product is CASSPRSRAGTGDFEKLF. This chain connects TRBV4-3 to TRBJ1-4; 10 nucleotides agree with TRBD1. Germline V CDR1 and CDR2: LGHNA, YSLEER. CDR3 size: 18 residues.

The chain uses TRBV2 and TRBJ2-3; the match to TRBD1 covers 9 bases. V lost 4 bases and J lost 3; bases outside the gene matches: 5. Looked up from germline, CDR1 is SNHLY and CDR2 is FYNNEI. The CDR3 extends over 15 amino acids. The CDR3 sequence: CASSAGTGQTDTQYF. CDR3 nucleotides: TGTGCCAGCAGTGCCGGGACAGGGCAGACAGATACGCAGTATTTT. Combining the CDR3 with reference TRBV2 and TRBJ2-3 gives the whole variable domain EPEVTQTPSHQVTQMGQEVILRCVPISNHLYFYWYRQILGQKVEFLVSFYNNEISEKSEIFDDQFSVERPDGSNFTLKIRSTKLEDSAMYFCASSAGTGQTDTQYFGPGTRLTVL.

This chain uses TRBV30 with TRBJ1-2; D remains unclear. The CDR3 is 14 amino acids. Trimming left V 3 bases short and J 3 bases short, with 14 bases between. The germline CDR1 and CDR2 sequences are GTSNPN and SVGIG (reference sequence). The CDR3 nucleotides are TGTGCCTGGAGCCCTTTTAGTGGGGACTATGGCTACACCTTC. This gives the protein CAWSPFSGDYGYTF.

This clonotype was found many times. This chain links TRBV5-8 with TRBJ2-7; 7 nucleotides match TRBD1. In germline, CDR1 is SGHTS, CDR2 YDEGEE. J lost 2 bases, V lost 0 bases, and 2 bases had no gene match. CDR3 length equals 14 residues. CDR3 bases: TGTGCCAGCAGCTTGGGGGACAGTGCCTACGAGCAGTACTTC. Translated: CASSLGDSAYEQYF.

CDR3 DNA sequence: TGTGCCAGCTCACCGGGGAGGGACGAGCAGTACTTC. Its protein product is CASSPGRDEQYF. The chain uses TRBV18 and TRBJ2-7, with 7 bases matching TRBD2. Germline CDR1 and CDR2: KGHSH and LQKENI. The CDR3 length is 12 residues. J was trimmed by 5 bases and V by 3 bases; bases with no gene match: 1.

This clonotype came up many times. Here the CDR3 reads CASSLASSGRGYTF. The CDR3 DNA reads TGTGCCAGCAGCTTAGCGTCTAGCGGGAGAGGCTACACCTTC. V is TRBV7-8 and J is TRBJ1-2; D call uncertain. The CDR3 runs to 14 residues. Germline CDR1 and CDR2: SGHVS and FQNEAQ. V was clipped by 0 bases and J by 8 bases, with 13 bases between them.

V usage is TRBV9 and J usage is TRBJ1-4, with D possibly matching TRBD1 (5 bases). Germline CDR1 is SGDLS and CDR2 is YYNGEE. Trimming left V 0 bases short and J 4 bases short, with 7 bases between. The CDR3 totals 14 residues. The CDR3 here is CASSVVDNNEKLFF. For the CDR3, the DNA is TGTGCCAGCAGCGTAGTGGACAATAATGAAAAACTGTTTTTT.

The chain combines TRBV14 with TRBJ2-5; no clear D. The V gene lost 4 bases and the J gene lost 0 bases, with 3 bases spanning the gap. CDR1 is SGHDN and CDR2 is FVKESK in the germline V gene. The CDR3 is 12 residues long. As DNA, the CDR3 is TGTGCCAGCAGCCTGAACCAAGAGACCCAGTACTTC. Translation gives CASSLNQETQYF. Full variable domain (remainder filled in from reference TRBV14 and TRBJ2-5): EAGVTQFPSHSVIEKGQTVTLRCDPISGHDNLYWYRRVMGKEIKFLLHFVKESKQDESGMPNNRFLAERTGGTYSTLKVQPAELEDSGVYFCASSLNQETQYFGPGTRLLVL.

In its sample, this clonotype is medium-sized. This chain connects TRBV5-1 to TRBJ1-2; D uncertain. V shed 0 bases and J shed 6 bases, with 12 bases lying between them. Germline CDR1 and CDR2: SGHRS and YFSETQ. The CDR3 sequence is 14 residues long. The CDR3 here is CASSLASMVDGYTF. CDR3 nucleotide sequence: TGCGCCAGCAGCTTGGCCTCCATGGTCGATGGCTACACCTTC.